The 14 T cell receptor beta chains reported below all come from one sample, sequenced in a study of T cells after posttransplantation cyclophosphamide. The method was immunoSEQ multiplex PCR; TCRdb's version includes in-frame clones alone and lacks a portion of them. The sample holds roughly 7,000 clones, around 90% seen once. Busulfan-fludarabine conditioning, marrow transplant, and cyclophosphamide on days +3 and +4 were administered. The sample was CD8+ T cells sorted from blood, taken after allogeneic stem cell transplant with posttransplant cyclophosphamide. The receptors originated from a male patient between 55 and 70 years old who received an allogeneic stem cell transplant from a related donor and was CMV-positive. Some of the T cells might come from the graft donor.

The CDR3 sequence is CASSPGHGTEAFF. DNA for the CDR3: TGTGCCAGCTCACCGGGCCACGGTACTGAAGCTTTCTTT. The V gene is TRBV18, the J gene TRBJ1-1; D remains ambiguous. Germline CDR1 reads KGHSH; CDR2 reads LQKENI. The CDR3 is made up of 13 amino acids. V lost 3 bases to trimming and J lost 5 bases, with 10 bases between them. The full variable domain, with the rest looked up from reference TRBV18 and TRBJ1-1, is NAGVMQNPRHLVRRRGQEARLRCSPMKGHSHVYWYRQLPEEGLKFMVYLQKENIIDESGMPKERFSAEFPKEGPSILRIQQVVRGDSAAYFCASSPGHGTEAFFGQGTRLTVV.

In DNA form, the CDR3 reads TGTGCCAGCAGCTTCCGGGACTGCGACTACGAGCAGTACTTC. Amino acids: CASSFRDCDYEQYF. The chain has TRBV21-1 and TRBJ2-7; TRBD2 is the table's D call and was not checked against the DNA. TRBV21-1 is a listed pseudogene. CDR3 size: 14 residues.

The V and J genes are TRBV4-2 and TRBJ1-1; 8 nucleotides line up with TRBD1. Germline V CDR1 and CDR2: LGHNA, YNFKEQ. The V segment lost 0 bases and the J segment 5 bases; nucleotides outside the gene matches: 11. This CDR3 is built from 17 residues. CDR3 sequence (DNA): TGTGCCAGCAGCCAAGATGAGGCAGGGGGCGATGGAACTGAAGCTTTCTTT. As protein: CASSQDEAGGDGTEAFF.

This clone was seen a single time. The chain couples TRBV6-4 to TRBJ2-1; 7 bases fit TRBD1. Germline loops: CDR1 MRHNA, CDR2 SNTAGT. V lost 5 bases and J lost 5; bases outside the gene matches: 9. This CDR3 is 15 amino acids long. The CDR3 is CASSSDRNGDNEQFF. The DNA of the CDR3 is TGTGCCAGCAGTTCGGACAGGAACGGGGACAATGAGCAGTTCTTC.

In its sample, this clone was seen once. CDR3 sequence (DNA): TGTGCCAGCAGTTTACGCGACAGGGCGGGTGTCACCGGGGAGCTGTTTTTT. Amino acid sequence: CASSLRDRAGVTGELFF. The chain has TRBV27 and TRBJ2-2, with 7 bases aligning to TRBD1. CDR3 length: 17 residues. From germline, CDR1 is MNHEY and CDR2 SMNVEV (reference sequence). J gave up 4 bases and V 2 bases, and 10 bases lay outside the gene matches.

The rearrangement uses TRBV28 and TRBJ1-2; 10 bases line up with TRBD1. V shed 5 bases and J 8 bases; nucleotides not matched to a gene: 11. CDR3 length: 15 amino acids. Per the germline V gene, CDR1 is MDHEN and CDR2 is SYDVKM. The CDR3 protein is CASSARDRGFGGYTF. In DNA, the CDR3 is TGTGCCAGCAGTGCCCGGGACAGGGGATTTGGGGGCTACACCTTC.

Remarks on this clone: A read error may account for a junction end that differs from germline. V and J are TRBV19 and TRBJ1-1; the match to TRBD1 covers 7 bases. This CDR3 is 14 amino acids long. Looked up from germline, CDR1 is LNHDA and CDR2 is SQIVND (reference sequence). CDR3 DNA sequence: TGTGCCAATAGTCCCTGGACAGGGAACACTGAAGCTTTCTTT. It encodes CANSPWTGNTEAFF.

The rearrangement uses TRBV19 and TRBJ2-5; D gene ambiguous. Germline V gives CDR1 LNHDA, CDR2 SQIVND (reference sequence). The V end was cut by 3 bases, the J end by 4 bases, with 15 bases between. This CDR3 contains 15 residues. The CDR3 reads CASSISPDNGETQYF. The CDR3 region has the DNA TGTGCCAGTAGTATTAGTCCCGACAACGGAGAGACCCAGTACTTC.

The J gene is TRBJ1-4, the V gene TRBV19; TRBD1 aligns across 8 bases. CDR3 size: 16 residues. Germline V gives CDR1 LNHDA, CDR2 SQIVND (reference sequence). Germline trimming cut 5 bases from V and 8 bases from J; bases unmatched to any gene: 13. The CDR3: CASSSFPGQAWEKLFF. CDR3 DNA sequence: TGTGCCAGTAGTTCCTTCCCGGGACAGGCTTGGGAAAAACTGTTTTTT.

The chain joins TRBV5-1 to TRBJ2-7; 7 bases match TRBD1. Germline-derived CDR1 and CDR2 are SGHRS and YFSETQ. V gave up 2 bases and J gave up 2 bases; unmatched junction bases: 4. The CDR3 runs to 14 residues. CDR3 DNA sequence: TGCGCCAGCAGCTTTCAGGGGGAACCCTACGAGCAGTACTTC. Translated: CASSFQGEPYEQYF. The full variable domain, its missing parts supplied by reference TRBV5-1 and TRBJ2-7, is KAGVTQTPRYLIKTRGQQVTLSCSPISGHRSVSWYQQTPGQGLQFLFEYFSETQRNKGNFPGRFSGRQFSNSRSEMNVSTLELGDSALYLCASSFQGEPYEQYFGPGTRLTVT.

The CDR3 bases are TGCGCCACCGTGACTAGCGGCCCTAGCACAGATACGCAGTATTTT. Protein sequence: CATVTSGPSTDTQYF. This chain connects TRBV10-2 to TRBJ2-3; the match to TRBD2 covers 9 bases. Looked up from germline, CDR1 is WSHSY and CDR2 is SAAADI. J lost 0 bases, V lost 10 bases, and 8 bases had no gene match. The CDR3 is made up of 15 amino acids.

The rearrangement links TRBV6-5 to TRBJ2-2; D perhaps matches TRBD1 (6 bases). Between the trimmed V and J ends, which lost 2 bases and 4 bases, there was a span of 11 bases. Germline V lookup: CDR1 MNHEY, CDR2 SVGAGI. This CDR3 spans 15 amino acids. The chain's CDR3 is CASSYQGPSTGELFF. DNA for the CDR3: TGTGCCAGCAGTTACCAGGGGCCGAGCACCGGGGAGCTGTTTTTT.

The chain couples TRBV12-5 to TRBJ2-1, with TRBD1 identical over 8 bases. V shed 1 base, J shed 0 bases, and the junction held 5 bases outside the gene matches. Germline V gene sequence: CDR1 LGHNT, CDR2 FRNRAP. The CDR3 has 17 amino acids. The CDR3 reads CASGLGDRISSYNEQFF. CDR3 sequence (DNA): TGTGCTAGTGGTTTGGGGGACAGGATTAGCTCCTACAATGAGCAGTTCTTC.

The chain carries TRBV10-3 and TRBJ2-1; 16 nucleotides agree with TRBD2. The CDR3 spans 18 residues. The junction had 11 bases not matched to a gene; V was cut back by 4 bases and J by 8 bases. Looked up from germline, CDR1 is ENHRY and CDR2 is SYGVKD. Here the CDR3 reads CAISATGTSGGALDEQFF. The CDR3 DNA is TGTGCCATCAGTGCAACTGGGACTAGCGGGGGGGCTTTGGATGAGCAGTTCTTC.